The 7 T cell receptor beta chains given below trace back to one sample, sequenced in a study of T cells after yellow fever vaccination. TCRdb analysed the 5' RACE reads with MiXCR anew, one entry per CDR3 protein. The sample lists 450,000 to 550,000 distinct CDR3 sequences; 20% to 25% were seen once. This specimen was PBMCs, taken roughly 23 days after the first yellow fever vaccination. The receptors stem from a man between 18 and 35 years old who received the YFV17D yellow fever vaccine.

The CDR3 nucleotides are TGTGCCAGCAGCCAAAAAAGGAGGTCTGACTCCTACGAGCAGTACTTC. It specifies CASSQKRRSDSYEQYF. The rearrangement links TRBV3-1 to TRBJ2-7; TRBD2 might be the D (5 bases). There are 16 residues in the CDR3. Trimming cost V 2 bases and J 0 bases, with 14 bases left between them. The germline V gene has CDR1 LGHDT and CDR2 YNNKEL (reference sequence).

The chain uses TRBV9 and TRBJ2-3; the D gene is possibly TRBD2 (5 bases). The CDR3 covers 13 residues. Germline-derived CDR1 and CDR2 are SGDLS and YYNGEE. The V and J ends lost 3 bases and 8 bases respectively, with 13 bases between them. CDR3 residues: CASSAELVATQYF. For the CDR3, the DNA is TGTGCCAGCAGCGCTGAACTAGTGGCTACGCAGTATTTT.

J is TRBJ2-5 and V is TRBV20-1, with TRBD1 as a possible D gene (6 bases). The CDR3 sequence is 13 residues long. V was pared by 7 bases and J by 5 bases, with 17 bases between. Germline values: CDR1 DFQATT, CDR2 SNEGSKA (reference sequence). CDR3 protein: CSGSRGVGETQYF. The CDR3, as DNA: TGCAGTGGGAGCAGGGGAGTTGGGGAGACCCAGTACTTC.

The chain couples TRBV5-5 to TRBJ2-5, with TRBD2 identical over 7 bases. V shed 0 bases and J 2 bases; nucleotides not matched to a gene: 4. The CDR3 is made up of 15 amino acids. Germline CDR1 is SGHKS and CDR2 is YYEKEE (reference sequence). This CDR3 is CASSLGGLLQETQYF. The CDR3 bases are TGTGCCAGCAGCTTGGGGGGACTACTACAAGAGACCCAGTACTTC.

This clonotype was counted between two and nine times. J is TRBJ2-5 and V is TRBV27; no clear D. In germline, CDR1 is MNHEY, CDR2 SMNVEV (reference sequence). Trimming removed 4 bases from V and 0 bases from J, with 6 bases in between. CDR3 size: 13 residues. The CDR3 region has the DNA TGTGCCAGCAGTTCACGGAACCAAGAGACCCAGTACTTC. Protein: CASSSRNQETQYF.

The sample holds one count of this clonotype. V gene TRBV27 combines with J gene TRBJ2-1; no clear D. The CDR3 is made up of 14 amino acids. Germline assignment: CDR1 MNHEY and CDR2 SMNVEV (reference sequence). Trimming left V 8 bases short and J 2 bases short, with 13 bases between. The CDR3 DNA reads TGTGCCAGCTCCCCCAAATTTGCCTACAATGAGCAGTTCTTC. This gives the protein CASSPKFAYNEQFF.

The V and J genes are TRBV7-2 and TRBJ2-2; D is uncertain. The CDR3 has 15 amino acids. V lost 1 base, J lost 1 base, and 7 bases lay in between. The V gene's germline CDR1 is SGHTA and CDR2 FQGNSA. The CDR3 reads CASSLESRNTGELFF. CDR3 DNA: TGTGCCAGCAGCTTAGAGTCGAGGAACACCGGGGAGCTGTTTTTT.